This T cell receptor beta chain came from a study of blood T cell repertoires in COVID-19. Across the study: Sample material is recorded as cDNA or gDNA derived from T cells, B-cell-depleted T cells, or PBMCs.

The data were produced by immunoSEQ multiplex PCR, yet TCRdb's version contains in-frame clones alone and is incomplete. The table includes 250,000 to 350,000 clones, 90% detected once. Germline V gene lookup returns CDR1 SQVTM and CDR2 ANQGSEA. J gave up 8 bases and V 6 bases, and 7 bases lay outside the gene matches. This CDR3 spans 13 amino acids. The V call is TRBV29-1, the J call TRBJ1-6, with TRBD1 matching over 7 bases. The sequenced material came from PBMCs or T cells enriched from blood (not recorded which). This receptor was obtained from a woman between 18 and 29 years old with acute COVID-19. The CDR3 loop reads CSVAQGVDSPLHF. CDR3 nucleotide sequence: TGCAGCGTAGCTCAGGGGGTTGATTCACCCCTCCACTTT.